A selection of T cell receptor beta chains follows, all from one sample in a study of a mutant IDH1 vaccine in newly diagnosed glioma. Their target antigens are unknown. The protocol was immunoSEQ multiplex PCR, while the TCRdb copy is restricted to in-frame clones and leaves out a portion. The sample contains roughly 30,000 clones, roughly 90% of which appear only once. Sequences were derived from peripheral blood mononuclear cells (PBMCs), sampled from a glioma patient whose treatment included an IDH1 peptide vaccine. All receptors come from a woman between 40 and 55 years old with glioma. Some clones in this sample may be carry-over from other donors' samples. The conserved cysteine and the conserved F or W are not part of the CDR3 here.

V gene | CDR3 protein
TRBV4-2 | ASSQVPRGQGAGEQY
TRBV27 | ASSLSEPWTRREKLF
TRBV7-9 | ASSRPWGPDTQY
TRBV5-4 | ASSLATTDEQF
TRBV9 | ASSVAGGSGANVLT
TRBV28 | ASSPHGQGNTEAF
TRBV5-1 | ASSRGTNSYNEQF
TRBV7-2 | ASSPTGNYNSPLH
TRBV20-1 | SASSSNTQY
TRBV5-1 | ASSLAGMNTEAF
TRBV4-2 | ASSPGATLH
TRBV5-1 | ASSLAQSASGQY
TRBV7-3 | ASSLQPGLAGSTDTQY
TRBV28 | ASSSSGSTGELF
TRBV21-1 | ASSKSYGTGDYGYT
TRBV29-1 | SVALRQGAYEQY
TRBV4-1 | ASSQQNIQRNEKLF
TRBV27 | ASRPTGRQETQY
TRBV5-6 | ASSWTGTGGMGTQY
TRBV6-6 | ASSLPQGQDYGYT
TRBV7-9 | ASSLGQGETDTQY
TRBV4-1 | ASSQNLGNSGNTIY
TRBV11-2 | ASSSLVSEQY
TRBV6-5 | ASSPRYDNEQF
TRBV29-1 | SVVGVGTEAF
TRBV6-1 | ASAGGTIGYGYT
TRBV29-1 | SARGVSDTQY
TRBV6-6 | ASLDSPNSAYGYT
TRBV6-1 | ASTRQVPSSYEQY
TRBV4-1 | ASSQKAEGGNEKLF
TRBV25-1 | ASSEVGRYYGYT